The 9 T cell receptor beta chains below come from one sample, sequenced in a study of blood T cell repertoires in COVID-19. Data came from immunoSEQ multiplex PCR; TCRdb stores just in-frame clones and leaves some out. Of about 370,000 clones in the sample, 89% were seen once. Source material: peripheral blood. The source is a woman aged 25 to 45 with COVID-19, enrolled during active disease.

V is TRBV5-1 and J is TRBJ1-2; D remains ambiguous. The CDR3 is made up of 15 amino acids. Germline V gene sequence: CDR1 SGHRS, CDR2 YFSETQ. Trimming removed 0 bases at V and 2 bases at J, with 11 bases between. CDR3 DNA: TGCGCCAGCAGCTTGGGTATGGGCGACAACTATGGCTACACCTTC. It specifies CASSLGMGDNYGYTF.

This chain connects TRBV28 to TRBJ2-3, with 8 bases that match TRBD2. Germline-derived CDR1 and CDR2 are MDHEN and SYDVKM. The CDR3 spans 17 residues. V shed 3 bases and J 9 bases; nucleotides not matched to a gene: 17. The CDR3 spells CASSFRPGLEKRWTQYF. Here the CDR3 DNA reads TGTGCCAGCAGTTTCCGTCCGGGACTAGAAAAACGGTGGACGCAGTATTTT.

The chain uses TRBV27 and TRBJ1-4, with no clear D. CDR3 length: 12 residues. V lost 6 bases, J lost 10 bases, and 12 bases lay in between. Germline values: CDR1 MNHEY, CDR2 SMNVEV (reference sequence). This CDR3 reads CASSGSPRKLFF. The CDR3 bases are TGTGCCAGCAGCGGGTCCCCCCGAAAACTGTTTTTT.

The V call is TRBV5-1, the J call TRBJ1-5; possible D gene TRBD1, 5 bases. The CDR3 extends over 13 amino acids. CDR1 is SGHRS, CDR2 YFSETQ, per germline. V lost 5 bases to trimming and J lost 3 bases, with 9 bases between them. As DNA, the CDR3 is TGCGCCAGCAGTAAGGACAACAATCAGCCCCAGCATTTT. This translates into CASSKDNNQPQHF.

The chain links TRBV11-2 to TRBJ1-4, with 9 bases that match TRBD1. The V segment lost 4 bases and the J segment 4 bases; nucleotides outside the gene matches: 4. CDR1 and CDR2 from the germline V gene are SGHAT and FQNNGV. The CDR3 consists of 15 residues. CDR3 protein: CASSYRGLDNEKLFF. The CDR3 bases are TGTGCCAGCAGCTACAGGGGGCTGGATAATGAAAAACTGTTTTTT. Full variable domain (outside the CDR3, taken from reference TRBV11-2 and TRBJ1-4): EAGVAQSPRYKIIEKRQSVAFWCNPISGHATLYWYQQILGQGPKLLIQFQNNGVVDDSQLPKDRFSAERLKGVDSTLKIQPAKLEDSAVYLCASSYRGLDNEKLFFGSGTQLSVL.

The chain uses TRBV6-2 or TRBV6-3 and TRBJ1-4, with D perhaps TRBD1 (5 bases). CDR1 and CDR2 (germline): MNHEY, SVGEGT. Trimming stripped 2 bases from V and 0 bases from J, with 13 bases between. The CDR3 is 17 residues long. Here the CDR3 DNA reads TGTGCCAGCAGTTACGGGAGGGACGGACCAACTAATGAAAAACTGTTTTTT. Translating it yields CASSYGRDGPTNEKLFF.

This clone came up a few times. This sequence joins TRBV7-2 and TRBJ1-5; D call uncertain. The germline V gene has CDR1 SGHTA and CDR2 FQGNSA. The CDR3 contains 15 residues. V was trimmed by 2 bases and J by 1 base, leaving 9 bases between them. Here the CDR3 reads CASSLNFYSNQPQHF. The CDR3 DNA reads TGTGCCAGCAGCTTAAACTTCTACAGCAATCAGCCCCAGCATTTT.

The rearrangement joins TRBV19 to TRBJ1-2, with a weak D call TRBD1 (5 bases). The V end lost 5 bases, the J end lost 3 bases, and 13 bases lay between the germline ends. There are 14 residues in the CDR3. The V gene's germline CDR1 is LNHDA and CDR2 SQIVND (reference sequence). CDR3 residues: CASSPRGEDYGYTF. CDR3 sequence (DNA): TGTGCCAGTAGTCCCCGGGGGGAGGACTATGGCTACACCTTC.

This sequence joins TRBV4-1 and TRBJ2-3, with D tentatively TRBD2 (6 bases). Germline V gene data show CDR1 as MGHRA and CDR2 as YSYEKL. Trimming took 5 bases from V and 0 from J, leaving 18 bases between them. There are 17 residues in the CDR3. CDR3 in amino acids: CASSGIAGPKSTDTQYF. The CDR3 bases are TGCGCCAGCAGCGGGATTGCGGGACCGAAAAGCACAGATACGCAGTATTTT.